The 18 T cell receptor beta chains presented below share a single source sample, sequenced in a study of post-analysis software for immune sequencing data. Notes on the study in general: Comparison of patients with controls showed roughly five TRBV segments more frequent in patients, TRBV5-6, TRBV5-1 and TRBV20-1 among them.

These receptors are not linked to any known antigen. Sequencing libraries made from TCR beta cDNA carried unique molecular identifiers. TCRdb reprocessed the PCR reads with MiXCR, giving one entry per CDR3 protein. The table has approximately 350,000 distinct CDR3 sequences, less than 40% seen once. The sample was blood. Receptor source: a girl aged 5 to 17 with multiple sclerosis.

CDR3 protein: CASSLGPYRTRAKNIQYF. DNA of the CDR3: TGTGCCAGCAGCCTTGGGCCTTACCGAACCCGAGCCAAAAACATTCAGTACTTC. The rearrangement links TRBV7-2 to TRBJ2-4; D unclear. The CDR3 sequence is 18 residues long. Germline V gene lookup returns CDR1 SGHTA and CDR2 FQGNSA. The germline V and J ends were trimmed by 5 bases and 0 bases, with 20 bases remaining between them.

The chain couples TRBV29-1 to TRBJ2-1; 12 nucleotides align to TRBD2. The germline V gene has CDR1 SQVTM and CDR2 ANQGSEA. The ends lost 5 bases at V and 7 bases at J; junction bases unmatched: 6. The CDR3 runs to 14 residues. CDR3 loop: CSVPSSGGVNEQFF. The CDR3 DNA sequence: TGCAGCGTTCCTTCTAGCGGGGGGGTGAATGAGCAGTTCTTC.

A few counts support this clonotype. V and J are TRBV4-2 and TRBJ2-7; the match to TRBD2 covers 8 bases. Per the germline V gene, CDR1 is LGHNA and CDR2 is YNFKEQ. Unmatched junction bases numbered 7, after V lost 3 bases and J lost 3 bases. CDR3 length equals 15 residues. The CDR3: CASSQARGVLYEQYF. CDR3 DNA sequence: TGTGCCAGCAGCCAGGCGCGGGGGGTCCTCTACGAGCAGTACTTC.

The CDR3 here is CASSRGLAGVNEQYF. CDR3 bases: TGCGCCAGCAGCCGGGGACTAGCGGGGGTCAATGAGCAGTACTTC. The chain recombines TRBV4-1 with TRBJ2-5, with 14 bases fitting TRBD2. CDR1 and CDR2 (germline): MGHRA, YSYEKL. J gave up 11 bases and V 4 bases, and 9 bases lay outside the gene matches. The CDR3 consists of 15 residues.

This chain connects TRBV7-9 to TRBJ1-1; 7 bases map to TRBD1. The J segment lost 3 bases and the V segment lost 2 bases, leaving 3 bases of the junction unmatched. Germline loops: CDR1 SEHNR, CDR2 FQNEAQ (reference sequence). This CDR3 is built from 14 residues. The CDR3 coding sequence is TGTGCCAGCAGCTTACTTCAGGGGGACACTGAAGCTTTCTTT. Translating it yields CASSLLQGDTEAFF. Filled out from reference TRBV7-9 and TRBJ1-1, the complete variable domain reads DTGVSQNPRHKITKRGQNVTFRCDPISEHNRLYWYRQTLGQGPEFLTYFQNEAQLEKSRLLSDRFSAERPKGSFSTLEIQRTEQGDSAMYLCASSLLQGDTEAFFGQGTRLTVV.

The V and J genes are TRBV29-1 and TRBJ2-3; 7 bases are shared with TRBD2. Germline CDR1 SQVTM, CDR2 ANQGSEA. The CDR3 contains 13 residues. Trimming cost V 6 bases and J 0 bases; bases outside gene matches: 3. CDR3 region: CSVGAGSTDTQYF. The DNA of the CDR3 is TGCAGCGTCGGAGCGGGGAGCACAGATACGCAGTATTTT.

This clonotype was seen more than once but under ten times. The genes are TRBV20-1 and TRBJ2-3; D is undetermined. The CDR3 has 10 amino acids. Trimming removed 2 bases at V and 5 bases at J, with 2 bases between. Germline-derived CDR1 and CDR2 are DFQATT and SNEGSKA (reference sequence). CDR3 in DNA: TGCAGTGCTAGAAAAGATACGCAGTATTTT. It translates to CSARKDTQYF.

This clonotype was seen at least ten times. This sequence joins TRBV20-1 and TRBJ2-7; D is unclear. In germline, CDR1 is DFQATT, CDR2 SNEGSKA (reference sequence). The CDR3 consists of 12 residues. Trimming took off 3 bases at V and 2 bases at J, with 8 bases between the two ends. CDR3: CSASGPPYEQYF. The CDR3 DNA reads as TGCAGTGCTAGCGGGCCCCCCTACGAGCAGTACTTC.

V is TRBV3-1 and J is TRBJ2-7, with 10 nucleotides matching TRBD2. Trimming took 1 base from V and 4 from J; bases not matched to a gene: 4. The CDR3 is 15 residues long. Germline CDR1 and CDR2: LGHDT and YNNKEL (reference sequence). As DNA, the CDR3 is TGTGCCAGCAGCCAAGGGGCTAGCGGGGGTTACGAGCAGTACTTC. It translates to CASSQGASGGYEQYF.

This chain joins TRBV7-9 and TRBJ1-1; D remains unclear. V was trimmed by 8 bases and J by 3 bases, leaving 19 bases between them. Germline CDR1 reads SEHNR; CDR2 reads FQNEAQ (reference sequence). This CDR3 contains 15 residues. Written as DNA, the CDR3 is TGTGCCAGCCTAGCTTATAGCGTACCGGACACTGAAGCTTTCTTT. Protein: CASLAYSVPDTEAFF.

The count of this clonotype is one. The V and J genes are TRBV7-2 and TRBJ2-3, with a tentative D call TRBD1 (5 bases). This CDR3 spans 16 amino acids. Trimming took 0 bases from V and 10 from J, leaving 20 bases between them. The germline gives CDR1 SGHTA, CDR2 FQGNSA. CDR3 protein: CASSLAGVGMTDAQYF. CDR3 DNA: TGTGCCAGCAGCTTAGCAGGGGTGGGGATGACGGATGCGCAGTATTTT.

V and J are TRBV5-1 and TRBJ2-6, with TRBD1 matching over 11 bases. The CDR3 is 21 residues long. Germline V CDR1 and CDR2: SGHRS, YFSETQ. Losses at the gene ends were 4 bases for V and 0 bases for J; bases not matched to a gene: 15. The DNA of the CDR3 is TGCGCCAGCAGCGTATACTGGACAGGGGGCGGACCCTTCTCTGGGGCCAACGTCCTGACTTTC. Residues: CASSVYWTGGGPFSGANVLTF.

This chain links TRBV5-1 with TRBJ2-5, with TRBD2 identical over 9 bases. Germline CDR1 SGHRS, CDR2 YFSETQ. V lost 5 bases and J lost 4; bases outside the gene matches: 9. CDR3 length: 15 residues. In DNA, the CDR3 is TGCGCCAGCAGTTTCAGCGGGGGGAAAGGAGAGACCCAGTACTTC. Residues: CASSFSGGKGETQYF. The whole variable domain, remainder taken from reference TRBV5-1 and TRBJ2-5, is KAGVTQTPRYLIKTRGQQVTLSCSPISGHRSVSWYQQTPGQGLQFLFEYFSETQRNKGNFPGRFSGRQFSNSRSEMNVSTLELGDSALYLCASSFSGGKGETQYFGPGTRLLVL.

The J gene is TRBJ1-2, the V gene TRBV6-1, with no clear D. CDR1 is MNHNS and CDR2 is SASEGT in the germline V gene. The CDR3 runs 15 residues. The V end lost 3 bases, the J end lost 0 bases, and 11 bases lay between the germline ends. The CDR3 bases are TGTGCCAGCAGTGAGGGAGTAGGAGCTAACTATGGCTACACCTTC. Protein: CASSEGVGANYGYTF.

V usage is TRBV6-6 and J usage is TRBJ1-5, with D possibly TRBD1 on 5 matching bases. The CDR3 totals 15 residues. Trimming left V 6 bases short and J 2 bases short, with 14 bases between. CDR1 is MNHNY and CDR2 is SVGAGI in the germline V gene (reference sequence). CDR3 sequence reads: CASRVPWGGNQPQHF. The CDR3 DNA is TGTGCCAGCAGAGTGCCATGGGGCGGCAATCAGCCCCAGCATTTT.

The chain combines TRBV7-2 with TRBJ2-5; D is perhaps TRBD2 (5 bases). V was shortened by 5 bases and J by 9 bases, with 13 bases between the two germline ends. The germline gives CDR1 SGHTA, CDR2 FQGNSA. CDR3 length equals 12 residues. CDR3 coding DNA: TGTGCCAGCAGCGAGGGCTTGGAGGCCCAGTACTTC. Amino acids: CASSEGLEAQYF. The full variable domain, rest sourced from reference TRBV7-2 and TRBJ2-5, is GAGVSQSPSNKVTEKGKDVELRCDPISGHTALYWYRQSLGQGLEFLIYFQGNSAPDKSGLPSDRFSAERTGGSVSTLTIQRTQQEDSAVYLCASSEGLEAQYFGPGTRLLVL.

This clonotype has more than one count but fewer than ten. This sequence joins TRBV20-1 and TRBJ1-2, with no clear D. Germline V lookup: CDR1 DFQATT, CDR2 SNEGSKA (reference sequence). V was shortened by 4 bases and J by 4 bases, with 7 bases between the two germline ends. This CDR3 region has 11 residues. The CDR3 protein is CSAIGSYGYTF. The DNA of the CDR3 is TGCAGTGCTATAGGAAGCTATGGCTACACCTTC.

V gene TRBV6-5 combines with J gene TRBJ2-3; TRBD1 matches at 8 bases. The V gene's germline CDR1 is MNHEY and CDR2 SVGAGI. The CDR3 is 16 residues long. V gave up 5 bases and J gave up 2 bases; unmatched junction bases: 9. CDR3 loop: CASSPQGASATDTQYF. The CDR3 nucleotides read TGTGCCAGCAGTCCCCAGGGGGCCTCGGCCACAGATACGCAGTATTTT.